Listed below are T cell receptor beta chains from one sample, sequenced in a study of radiation and T cells in renal cell carcinoma. Profiling relied on immunoSEQ multiplex PCR, and the TCRdb table lists in-frame clones only, not all of them. The sample yields about 150,000 clones, about 91% seen once. The sample was blood, taken from a patient whose treatment included radiotherapy and nephrectomy. These receptor sequences come from a woman aged 45-65 years with renal cell carcinoma. Each CDR3 is given with its conserved first and last residue. D genes are given only for firm matches. Where a row states a size, it is once, few, many or the class of an expanded clone; other rows omit it.

v_gene	j_gene	d_gene	abundance	CDR3aa	CDR3nt
TRBV18	TRBJ1-1	.	.	CASSPQAREAFF	TGTGCCAGCTCACCACAGGCCCGTGAAGCTTTCTTT
TRBV6-6	TRBJ1-2	.	.	CASSSNPGSDTF	TGTGCCAGCAGCTCCAACCCGGGCTCTGACACCTTC
TRBV9	TRBJ2-2	.	.	CASSFQRLNTGELFF	TGTGCCAGCAGTTTCCAGCGGCTGAACACCGGGGAGCTGTTTTTT
TRBV11-2	TRBJ2-5	.	.	CASSRPGGERGLPETQYF	TGTGCCAGCAGCCGCCCAGGGGGGGAGCGGGGGTTGCCAGAGACCCAGTACTTC
TRBV15	TRBJ1-4	.	.	CATSREVYDEKLFF	TGTGCCACCAGCAGAGAGGTTTATGATGAAAAACTGTTTTTT
TRBV7-7	TRBJ2-2	TRBD1	once	CASSLQGAGTGELFF	TGTGCTAGCAGCCTACAGGGGGCGGGCACCGGGGAGCTGTTTTTT
TRBV2	TRBJ1-1	.	.	CASSVQGYGTEAFF	TGTGCCAGCAGTGTTCAGGGGTATGGCACTGAAGCTTTCTTT
TRBV6-5	TRBJ1-1	TRBD1	.	CASSSRDRANTEAFF	TGTGCCAGCAGCTCCCGTGACAGGGCCAACACTGAAGCTTTCTTT
TRBV29-1	TRBJ1-5	.	.	CSAQQDRGLPQHF	TGCAGCGCCCAACAGGACCGGGGGTTGCCCCAGCATTTT
TRBV11-2	TRBJ2-3	TRBD1	.	CASSSYRGRSVENTQYF	TGTGCCAGCAGCTCTTACAGGGGGCGCTCGGTGGAAAATACGCAGTATTTT
TRBV7-6	TRBJ2-5	.	.	CASSYQTALGQETQYF	TGTGCCAGCAGCTACCAAACGGCCCTGGGTCAAGAGACCCAGTACTTC
TRBV18	TRBJ2-4	.	.	CASSPRFGEAKNIQYF	TGTGCCAGCTCACCTAGATTCGGGGAGGCCAAAAACATTCAGTACTTC
TRBV6-5	TRBJ2-3	.	.	CASTNSDTQYF	TGTGCCAGCACCAATTCAGATACGCAGTATTTT
TRBV5-1	TRBJ1-4	TRBD1	.	CASSNRDRGSKLFF	TGCGCCAGCAGCAACCGGGACAGGGGTTCCAAACTGTTTTTT
TRBV5-8	TRBJ2-1	.	.	CASSPYWTRNEQFF	TGTGCCAGCAGCCCTTACTGGACACGGAATGAGCAGTTCTTC
TRBV19	TRBJ1-3	.	.	CASSTLKDGSGNTIYF	TGTGCCAGTAGTACACTTAAGGACGGCTCTGGAAACACCATATATTTT
TRBV2	TRBJ1-2	.	.	CASNGGRGYTF	TGTGCCAGCAACGGGGGCAGGGGCTACACCTTC
TRBV2	TRBJ2-5	TRBD2	.	CASSLYGLAGETQYF	TGTGCCAGCAGCTTATACGGACTAGCTGGTGAGACCCAGTACTTC
TRBV29-1	TRBJ1-2	TRBD1	once	CSVENRGYGYTF	TGCAGCGTTGAAAACAGGGGCTATGGCTACACCTTC
TRBV14	TRBJ1-2	.	.	CASGRDLRGYTF	TGTGCCAGCGGCAGGGACCTCAGGGGTTACACCTTC
TRBV6-4	TRBJ2-1	TRBD2	.	CASSGQERGGFNEQFF	TGTGCCAGCAGTGGTCAGGAGCGGGGGGGTTTCAATGAGCAGTTCTTC
TRBV9	TRBJ1-5	.	.	CASSVAPEPNQPQHF	TGTGCCAGCAGCGTAGCTCCGGAACCTAATCAGCCCCAGCATTTT
TRBV4-1	TRBJ2-7	.	few	CASSRDEGYEQYF	TGCGCCAGCAGCCGGGATGAAGGGTACGAGCAGTACTTC
TRBV7-2	TRBJ2-5	TRBD2	once	CASSLGGGLQETQYF	TGTGCCAGCAGCCTCGGGGGGGGCCTCCAAGAGACCCAGTACTTC
TRBV15	TRBJ2-2	TRBD2	.	CATSREGGAVTGELFF	TGTGCCACCAGCAGAGAGGGAGGGGCAGTCACCGGGGAGCTGTTTTTT
TRBV9	TRBJ2-5	.	.	CASSVGLGRGVETQYF	TGTGCCAGCAGCGTAGGGCTGGGAAGGGGGGTCGAGACCCAGTACTTC
TRBV29-1	TRBJ2-3	TRBD2	.	CSVEDQRGGRVTDTQYF	TGCAGCGTTGAAGACCAGCGGGGGGGCCGTGTCACAGATACGCAGTATTTT
TRBV2	TRBJ1-1	TRBD1	.	CASSPGGVDTEAFF	TGTGCCAGCAGTCCAGGGGGGGTGGACACTGAAGCTTTCTTT
TRBV20-1	TRBJ1-1	.	.	CSAGVNTEAFF	TGCAGTGCTGGGGTGAACACTGAAGCTTTCTTT
TRBV6-1	TRBJ1-5	.	few	CASSGQASGPQHF	TGTGCCAGCAGTGGACAGGCCTCGGGGCCCCAGCATTTT
TRBV6-5	TRBJ1-1	.	.	CASSKQRTEAFF	TGTGCCAGCAGTAAGCAAAGAACTGAAGCTTTCTTT
TRBV18	TRBJ2-5	TRBD2	.	CASSPGLEETQYF	TGTGCCAGCTCACCAGGACTAGAAGAGACCCAGTACTTC
TRBV7-6	TRBJ1-1	TRBD1	.	CASSLGLTGSPINTEAFF	TGTGCCAGCAGCTTAGGCCTGACAGGGTCTCCCATAAACACTGAAGCTTTCTTT
TRBV7-8	TRBJ1-3	.	.	CASSSPGQIGNTIYF	TGTGCCAGCAGCTCACCTGGGCAGATTGGAAACACCATATATTTT
TRBV6-1	TRBJ1-5	.	.	CASSVGGAISNQPQHF	TGTGCCAGCAGTGTAGGAGGGGCGATCAGCAATCAGCCCCAGCATTTT
TRBV6-5	TRBJ2-7	.	.	CASSYSGTELYEQYF	TGTGCCAGCAGTTACTCCGGGACTGAGTTATACGAGCAGTACTTC
TRBV7-2	TRBJ2-3	TRBD2	.	CASNLRLAGAGDTQYF	TGTGCCAGCAATCTTCGACTAGCGGGGGCGGGAGATACGCAGTATTTT
TRBV6-5	TRBJ1-6	.	.	CASRASGGINSPLHF	TGTGCCAGCAGGGCCAGCGGGGGGATTAATTCACCCCTCCACTTT
TRBV19	TRBJ2-1	TRBD1	.	CASSPQDRAIKTYNEQFF	TGTGCCAGTAGTCCCCAGGACAGGGCTATCAAAACCTACAATGAGCAGTTCTTC
TRBV18	TRBJ2-1	TRBD2	.	CASSPASGGNEQFF	TGTGCCAGCTCACCGGCTAGCGGGGGGAATGAGCAGTTCTTC
TRBV2	TRBJ1-2	.	.	CASSEPANYGYTF	TGTGCCAGCAGTGAACCAGCTAACTATGGCTACACCTTC
TRBV4-2	TRBJ1-5	.	once	CASSTGAPSGQPQHF	TGTGCCAGCAGCACTGGGGCGCCTTCCGGTCAGCCCCAGCATTTT